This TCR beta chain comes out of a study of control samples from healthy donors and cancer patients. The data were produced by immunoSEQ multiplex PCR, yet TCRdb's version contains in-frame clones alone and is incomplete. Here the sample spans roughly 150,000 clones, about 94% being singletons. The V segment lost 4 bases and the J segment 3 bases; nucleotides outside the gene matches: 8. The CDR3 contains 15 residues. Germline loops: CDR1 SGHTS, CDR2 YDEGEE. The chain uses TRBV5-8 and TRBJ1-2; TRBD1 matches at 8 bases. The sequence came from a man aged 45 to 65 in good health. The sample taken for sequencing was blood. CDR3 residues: CASSTRQGTHYGYTF. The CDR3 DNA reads TGTGCCAGCAGCACTAGACAGGGGACCCACTATGGCTACACCTTC.